These 22 T cell receptor beta chains share one sample of origin, sequenced in a study of T cells in Graves' hyperthyroidism and ophthalmopathy. RNA transcripts were the template for amplifying TCR beta CDR3 regions. HTBI primers were used for first-round RT-PCR of the TCR CDR3. Using its own MiXCR run on the multiplex PCR reads, TCRdb lists one record per CDR3 protein. The data show some 760,000 distinct CDR3 sequences, approximately 15% seen once. The sequencing input was blood. These receptors originate from a woman under 30 with Graves' hyperthyroidism.

This clonotype has at least ten counts. This chain joins TRBV30 and TRBJ2-1; unclear D gene. CDR3 length equals 10 residues. V was clipped by 1 base and J by 8 bases, with 3 bases between them. Germline V lookup: CDR1 GTSNPN, CDR2 SVGIG (reference sequence). CDR3 bases: TGTGCCTGGAGTGAGCATGAGCAGTTCTTC. This translates into CAWSEHEQFF.

The table lists this clonotype with a few counts. V is TRBV27 and J is TRBJ2-7; a weak D match, TRBD1 (6 bases). V was pared by 6 bases and J by 3 bases, with 15 bases between. Germline V gene lookup returns CDR1 MNHEY and CDR2 SMNVEV (reference sequence). The CDR3 is 14 amino acids. The DNA of the CDR3 is TGTGCCAGCAGACCGGGACAAATAAACTACGAGCAGTACTTC. Translated: CASRPGQINYEQYF.

The chain couples TRBV12-3 or TRBV12-4 to TRBJ2-3, with D perhaps matching TRBD2 (5 bases). This CDR3 is built from 14 residues. The germline V and J ends were trimmed by 5 bases and 6 bases, with 15 bases remaining between them. The CDR3 DNA reads as TGTGCCAGCAGTCCGGGGTCAGCGAAGGATACGCAGTATTTT. It translates to CASSPGSAKDTQYF.

This sequence joins TRBV6-5 and TRBJ1-5; D is unclear. Germline V CDR1 and CDR2: MNHEY, SVGAGI. V shed 2 bases and J shed 7 bases, with 9 bases lying between them. The CDR3 is made up of 13 amino acids. CDR3 loop: CASSYRLEQPQHF. The CDR3 nucleotides are TGTGCCAGCAGTTACCGTCTGGAGCAGCCCCAGCATTTT.

The chain uses TRBV7-3 and TRBJ2-1; perhaps TRBD2 as D (5 bases). The germline V gene has CDR1 SGHTA and CDR2 FQGTGA. Trimming pared 5 bases from V and 0 bases from J, leaving 11 bases between. The CDR3 loop spans 15 amino acids. The CDR3 coding sequence is TGTGCCAGCAGCCCGATGGGGAGCTCCTACAATGAGCAGTTCTTC. Residues: CASSPMGSSYNEQFF.

This clonotype was seen at least ten times. This chain links TRBV20-1 with TRBJ2-1; TRBD2 aligns across 12 bases. J was trimmed by 6 bases and V by 5 bases; bases with no gene match: 5. Germline loops: CDR1 DFQATT, CDR2 SNEGSKA (reference sequence). The CDR3 is 14 residues long. CDR3 coding DNA: TGCAGTGCTCCTTCTAGCGGGGGGGTCAATGAGCAGTTCTTC. Translating it yields CSAPSSGGVNEQFF.

This clonotype occurred many times. The chain combines TRBV11-2 with TRBJ2-7; no reliable D call. V lost 5 bases, J lost 5 bases, and 19 bases lay in between. Per germline, CDR1 SGHAT and CDR2 FQNNGV. The CDR3 runs 15 residues. DNA for the CDR3: TGTGCCAGCAGCCCAAGAGGCCGGCCTTTGGACGAGCAGTACTTC. Its protein product is CASSPRGRPLDEQYF.

This clonotype showed up just a few times. The rearrangement uses TRBV9 and TRBJ2-1; 7 positions match TRBD2. Germline-derived CDR1 and CDR2 are SGDLS and YYNGEE. Trimming cost V 5 bases and J 6 bases; bases outside gene matches: 8. This CDR3 has 14 residues. The CDR3 is CASSSRGSVNEQFF. The CDR3 nucleotides read TGTGCCAGCAGTTCTCGCGGGAGCGTCAATGAGCAGTTCTTC. Full variable domain (remainder filled in from reference TRBV9 and TRBJ2-1): DSGVTQTPKHLITATGQRVTLRCSPRSGDLSVYWYQQSLDQGLQFLIQYYNGEERAKGNILERFSAQQFPDLHSELNLSSLELGDSALYFCASSSRGSVNEQFFGPGTRLTVL.

There are a few counts of this clonotype. A read error may be the cause here, since a much bigger clone is one base away. The chain combines TRBV20-1 with TRBJ2-1, with TRBD2 matching 10 bases. The J call may be in error: the DNA end matches TRBJ2-7 better. This CDR3 has 15 amino acids. Germline-derived CDR1 and CDR2 are DFQATT and SNEGSKA (reference sequence). In DNA, the CDR3 is TGCAGTGCTCCTACAGCGGGAGGGCCCTCGAATGAGCAGTACTTC. Translating it yields CSAPTAGGPSNEQYF.

This clonotype was observed a handful of times. The chain uses TRBV30 and TRBJ1-1; D call uncertain. Trimming pared 0 bases from V and 2 bases from J, leaving 7 bases between. Germline lookup yields CDR1 GTSNPN and CDR2 SVGIG (reference sequence). This CDR3 region has 13 residues. Here the CDR3 DNA reads TGTGCCTGGAGTGTAAGGCACAACACTGAAGCTTTCTTT. This translates into CAWSVRHNTEAFF. The full variable domain, its missing parts supplied by reference TRBV30 and TRBJ1-1, is SQTIHQWPATLVQPVGSPLSLECTVEGTSNPNLYWYRQAAGRGLQLLFYSVGIGQISSEVPQNLSASRPQDRQFILSSKKLLLSDSGFYLCAWSVRHNTEAFFGQGTRLTVV.

V is TRBV12-3 or TRBV12-4 and J is TRBJ2-1; D remains unclear. The CDR3 consists of 12 residues. V was shortened by 6 bases and J by 9 bases, with 12 bases between the two germline ends. The DNA of the CDR3 is TGTGCCAGCAGCGTAGACGACGCTGAGCAGTTCTTC. Encoded protein: CASSVDDAEQFF.

In this sample, this clonotype turned up many times. The chain combines TRBV7-2 with TRBJ2-1; 8 nucleotides line up with TRBD2. The length of the CDR3 is 13 residues. J gave up 7 bases and V 4 bases, and 3 bases lay outside the gene matches. Germline-derived CDR1 and CDR2 are SGHTA and FQGNSA. This CDR3 is CASSWLAGNEQFF. The CDR3, as DNA: TGTGCCAGCAGCTGGTTAGCGGGAAATGAGCAGTTCTTC.

Only a few counts were recorded for this clonotype. The chain is built from TRBV12-3 or TRBV12-4 and TRBJ2-1, with D hard to call. The V gene lost 1 base and the J gene lost 7 bases, with 11 bases spanning the gap. The CDR3 covers 14 residues. The CDR3 is CASSLEAQSNEQFF. In DNA form, the CDR3 reads TGTGCCAGCAGTTTAGAAGCACAGTCTAATGAGCAGTTCTTC.

This clonotype has just a few counts. The V call is TRBV11-2, the J call TRBJ2-3; D perhaps matches TRBD1 (6 bases). CDR1 is SGHAT and CDR2 is FQNNGV in the germline V gene. Trimming took 4 bases from V and 9 from J, leaving 20 bases between them. This CDR3 is built from 15 residues. In nucleotides, the CDR3 is TGTGCCAGCAGCTCTCCAAGGACAGACTCAAGGACGCAGTATTTT. It translates to CASSSPRTDSRTQYF.

On this clonotype itself: With a much larger clone just one base away, this may be a read error. The rearrangement joins TRBV30 to TRBJ2-7; no clear D. CDR3 length equals 13 residues. Germline CDR1 reads GTSNPN; CDR2 reads SVGIG (reference sequence). The chain's CDR3 is CAWSAARWYEQCF. The DNA for the CDR3 is TGTGCCTGGAGTGCGGCCAGGTGGTACGAGCAGTGCTTC.

The CDR3 sequence is CASSFSTSGKQETQYF. Written as DNA, the CDR3 is TGTGCCAGCAGCTTTTCGACTAGCGGGAAGCAAGAGACCCAGTACTTC. V and J are TRBV2 and TRBJ2-5; 11 positions match TRBD2. The junction had 8 bases not matched to a gene; V was cut back by 6 bases and J by 2 bases. The CDR3 has 16 residues. Per the germline V gene, CDR1 is SNHLY and CDR2 is FYNNEI.

This clonotype has ten or more counts. The chain combines TRBV28 with TRBJ2-1; D gene ambiguous. Germline lookup yields CDR1 MDHEN and CDR2 SYDVKM. V lost 3 bases to trimming and J lost 7 bases, with 4 bases between them. The CDR3 has 11 residues. CDR3 sequence: CASSFWNEQFF. The CDR3 region has the DNA TGTGCCAGCAGTTTTTGGAATGAGCAGTTCTTC.

This clonotype has at least ten counts. This chain joins TRBV2 and TRBJ2-1; 13 nucleotides match TRBD2. The CDR3 consists of 16 residues. Germline V CDR1 and CDR2: SNHLY, FYNNEI. V trimming: 5 bases; J trimming: 9 bases; junction bases outside the gene matches: 10. The CDR3 here is CASSRLAGGRAGEQFF. CDR3 in DNA: TGTGCCAGCAGTCGACTAGCGGGAGGTAGAGCTGGTGAGCAGTTCTTC.

The chain uses TRBV7-3 and TRBJ2-5, with TRBD2 matching over 10 bases. Germline V gene data show CDR1 as SGHTA and CDR2 as FQGTGA. CDR3 length equals 15 residues. V shed 3 bases, J shed 5 bases, and the junction held 6 bases outside the gene matches. The DNA for the CDR3 is TGTGCCAGCAGCTTCTCTAGCGGGAGTACGGAGACCCAGTACTTC. Its protein product is CASSFSSGSTETQYF.

The chain combines TRBV29-1 with TRBJ2-1; TRBD1 matches 8 bases. Per the germline V gene, CDR1 is SQVTM and CDR2 is ANQGSEA. The CDR3 has 12 residues. Unmatched junction bases numbered 9, after V lost 4 bases and J lost 13 bases. CDR3 nucleotide sequence: TGCAGCGTTGGGCCCGACAGGGGACACCAGTTCTTC. Translation gives CSVGPDRGHQFF.

This clonotype was found many times. The chain is built from TRBV6-5 and TRBJ2-7; TRBD2 matches at 11 bases. Germline loops: CDR1 MNHEY, CDR2 SVGAGI. V shed 0 bases, J shed 3 bases, and the junction held 4 bases outside the gene matches. The CDR3 is 16 amino acids. This chain's CDR3 is CASSYSGTSGLYEQYF. The CDR3 coding sequence is TGTGCCAGCAGTTACTCCGGGACTAGCGGACTCTACGAGCAGTACTTC.

There are many counts of this clonotype. The chain combines TRBV3-1 with TRBJ2-1; TRBD1 agrees at 10 bases. CDR3 length: 16 residues. V lost 4 bases and J lost 8; bases outside the gene matches: 11. From germline, CDR1 is LGHDT and CDR2 YNNKEL (reference sequence). The CDR3 is CASSPRDRGFRHEQFF. For the CDR3, the DNA is TGTGCCAGCAGCCCTCGGGACAGGGGCTTTCGACATGAGCAGTTCTTC.